This TCR beta chain was sequenced for a study of T cell responses to AZD1222 COVID-19 vaccine. Study findings and constraints: There were mostly white British donors and more females than males, and clonal diversity was possibly underestimated.

About this clone itself: Its antigen is unidentified.

Assay used: immunoSEQ multiplex PCR; TCRdb lists only in-frame clones, some missing. This sample yields about 110,000 clones, of which about nine tenths are seen a single time; 6.5% to 10% belongs to the top ten. The CDR3 loop spans 13 amino acids. Germline V CDR1 and CDR2: SNHLY, FYNNEI. V lost 9 bases to trimming and J lost 0 bases, with 9 bases between them. This sequence joins TRBV2 and TRBJ2-4; no clear D. This material consisted of peripheral blood, taken 28 days after the second AZD1222 dose. The clonotype originates from an adult who received the AZD1222 COVID-19 vaccine. The CDR3 nucleotides read TGTGCCAGTTTAAGCGTAGCCAAAAACATTCAGTACTTC. Translated, it gives CASLSVAKNIQYF.